There are many counts of the clone carrying this T cell receptor beta chain. The antigen is unknown. TCRdb independently ran MiXCR on the PCR reads; one entry per CDR3 protein. The table includes approximately 41,000 distinct CDR3 sequences, roughly 19% detected once. These data belong to a study of molecular identifiers for immune sequencing clone quantification. Study results and limitations: Reportedly, one cell's Jurkat TCR RNA was detected within one million naive CD8 cells.

Construction of naive CD8 libraries employed roughly 18,000 to 1,100,000 sorted cells together with 10%, 30% or 50% RNA. V lost 8 bases, J lost 0 bases, and 8 bases lay in between. Germline V gene sequence: CDR1 SEHNR, CDR2 FQNEAQ (reference sequence). This CDR3 has 12 residues. Sequencing was performed on naive CD8+ T cells from blood, with Jurkat cell RNA spiked in. The subset: FACS-sorted CD8+CD4-CCR7+CD45RA+ naive T cells. V usage is TRBV7-9 and J usage is TRBJ2-7; D possibly uses TRBD1 or TRBD2 (5 bases each). The receptor was derived from a human donor in good health. Some libraries in this study had Jurkat cell RNA spiked in. The DNA for the CDR3 is TGTGCCAGCCGGGACGGCTCCTACGAGCAGTACTTC. Protein sequence: CASRDGSYEQYF.